This T cell receptor beta chain was documented in a study of blood T cell repertoires in COVID-19. Study-level background: Donors in the United States, Italy and Spain gave samples during acute or convalescent COVID-19.

TCRdb's copy holds only in-frame clones and misses some; the assay was immunoSEQ multiplex PCR. The table has fewer than 200,000 clones, around 80% seen once. This clone occurred a few times. CDR1 is SGHDT, CDR2 YYEEEE, per germline. The CDR3 extends over 15 amino acids. After removal of 2 bases from V and 0 bases from J, the junction contained 4 bases not matched to a gene. This sequence joins TRBV5-6 and TRBJ2-5; TRBD1 agrees at 7 bases. The TCR originated in a woman aged 45-65 years who had recovered from COVID-19. Sequencing input: PBMCs or T cells enriched from blood (not recorded which). The CDR3 is CASSLMDRHQETQYF. The CDR3 region has the DNA TGTGCCAGCAGCTTAATGGACAGGCACCAAGAGACCCAGTACTTC.